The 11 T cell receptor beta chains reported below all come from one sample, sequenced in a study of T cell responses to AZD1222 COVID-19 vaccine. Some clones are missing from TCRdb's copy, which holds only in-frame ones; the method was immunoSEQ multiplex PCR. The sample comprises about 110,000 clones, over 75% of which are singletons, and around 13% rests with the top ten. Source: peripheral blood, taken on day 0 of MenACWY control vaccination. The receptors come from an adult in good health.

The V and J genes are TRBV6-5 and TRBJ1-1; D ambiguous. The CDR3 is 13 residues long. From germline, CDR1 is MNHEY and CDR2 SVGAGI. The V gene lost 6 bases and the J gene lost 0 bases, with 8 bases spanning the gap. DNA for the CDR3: TGTGCCAGCAGCCTTAATCTGAACACTGAAGCTTTCTTT. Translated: CASSLNLNTEAFF.

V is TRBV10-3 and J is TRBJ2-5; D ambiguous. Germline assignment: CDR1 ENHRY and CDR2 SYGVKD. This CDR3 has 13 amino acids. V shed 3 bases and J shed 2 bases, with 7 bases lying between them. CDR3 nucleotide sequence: TGTGCCATCAGTGAAGTTCAACAAGAGACCCAGTACTTC. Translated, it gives CAISEVQQETQYF.

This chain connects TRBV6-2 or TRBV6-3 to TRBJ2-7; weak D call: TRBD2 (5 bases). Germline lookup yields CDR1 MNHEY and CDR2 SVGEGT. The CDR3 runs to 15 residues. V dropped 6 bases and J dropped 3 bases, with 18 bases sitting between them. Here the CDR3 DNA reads TGTGCCAGCAGCTTTGGATCCAGACGGGACTACGAGCAGTACTTC. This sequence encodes CASSFGSRRDYEQYF.

The CDR3 sequence: CASRRVSGNTIYF. CDR3 in DNA: TGTGCCAGCAGACGGGTCTCTGGAAACACCATATATTTT. V is TRBV12-3 or TRBV12-4 and J is TRBJ1-3; no reliable D call. This CDR3 has 13 residues. Trimming shortened V by 6 bases and J by 0 bases, and 6 bases separated the two germline ends.

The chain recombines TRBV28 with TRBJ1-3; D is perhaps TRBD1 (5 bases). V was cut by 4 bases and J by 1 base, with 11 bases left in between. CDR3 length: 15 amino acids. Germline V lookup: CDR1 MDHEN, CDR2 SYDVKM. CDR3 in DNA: TGTGCCAGCAGTTCAGGACATTCGTCTGGAAACACCATATATTTT. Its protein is CASSSGHSSGNTIYF. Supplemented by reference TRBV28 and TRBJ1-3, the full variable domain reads DVKVTQSSRYLVKRTGEKVFLECVQDMDHENMFWYRQDPGLGLRLIYFSYDVKMKEKGDIPEGYSVSREKKERFSLILESASTNQTSMYLCASSSGHSSGNTIYFGEGSWLTVV.

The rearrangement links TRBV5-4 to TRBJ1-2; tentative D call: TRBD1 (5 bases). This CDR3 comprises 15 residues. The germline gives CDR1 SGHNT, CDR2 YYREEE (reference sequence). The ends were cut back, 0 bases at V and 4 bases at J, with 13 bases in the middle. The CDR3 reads CASSLGGAPGYGYTF. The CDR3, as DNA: TGTGCCAGCAGCTTGGGTGGGGCTCCGGGCTATGGCTACACCTTC.

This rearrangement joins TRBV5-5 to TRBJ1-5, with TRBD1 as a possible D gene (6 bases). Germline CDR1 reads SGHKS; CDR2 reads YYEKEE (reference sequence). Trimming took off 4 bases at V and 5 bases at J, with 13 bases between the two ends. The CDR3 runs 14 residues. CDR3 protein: CASSPGGFDQPQHF. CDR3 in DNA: TGTGCCAGCAGCCCGGGGGGCTTTGATCAGCCCCAGCATTTT.

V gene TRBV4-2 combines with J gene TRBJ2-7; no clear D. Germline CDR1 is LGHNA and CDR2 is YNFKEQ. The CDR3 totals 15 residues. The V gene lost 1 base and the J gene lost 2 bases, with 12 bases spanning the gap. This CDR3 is CASSQGLSSTYEQYF. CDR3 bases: TGTGCCAGCAGCCAAGGTCTCAGTTCAACCTACGAGCAGTACTTC.

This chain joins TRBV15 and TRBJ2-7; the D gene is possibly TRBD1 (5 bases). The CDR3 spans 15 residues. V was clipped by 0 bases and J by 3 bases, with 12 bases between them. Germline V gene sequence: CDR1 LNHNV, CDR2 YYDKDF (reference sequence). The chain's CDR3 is CATSREGTGFYEQYF. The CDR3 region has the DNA TGTGCCACCAGCAGAGAGGGCACAGGATTCTACGAGCAGTACTTC.

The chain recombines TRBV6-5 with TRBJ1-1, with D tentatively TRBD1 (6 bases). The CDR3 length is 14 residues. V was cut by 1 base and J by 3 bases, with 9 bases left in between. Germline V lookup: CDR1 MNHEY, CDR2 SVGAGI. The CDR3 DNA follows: TGTGCCAGCAGTTACTGGGGGCAGCACACTGAAGCTTTCTTT. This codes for CASSYWGQHTEAFF.

Written as DNA, the CDR3 is TGTGCCAGCAGCCCCGGTATCGGTGCCTATGGCTACACCTTC. Translation: CASSPGIGAYGYTF. V is TRBV7-3 and J is TRBJ1-2; the D is unclear. V gave up 5 bases and J gave up 4 bases, with 14 bases separating them. The CDR3 consists of 14 residues. The germline CDR1 and CDR2 sequences are SGHTA and FQGTGA.